This T cell receptor beta chain derives from a study of T cell responses to AZD1222 COVID-19 vaccine. Study as a whole: Pooling was applied to second doses at about 4 or about 12 weeks.

CDR1 is SQVTM, CDR2 ANQGSEA, per germline. The length of the CDR3 is 15 residues. The V gene end was trimmed by 6 bases and the J gene end by 1 base; junction bases not matched to a gene: 7. Some clones are missing from TCRdb's copy, which holds only in-frame ones; the method was immunoSEQ multiplex PCR. The table lists approximately 110,000 clones, about 90% of them singletons. The sequencing used peripheral blood, collected on day 0 of AZD1222 vaccination. J is TRBJ2-3 and V is TRBV29-1, with TRBD2 matching over 10 bases. The sequence was obtained from an adult in good health. CDR3 nucleotides: TGCAGCGTGACCCGAGCGGGAGGGGGCACAGATACGCAGTATTTT. It specifies CSVTRAGGGTDTQYF.